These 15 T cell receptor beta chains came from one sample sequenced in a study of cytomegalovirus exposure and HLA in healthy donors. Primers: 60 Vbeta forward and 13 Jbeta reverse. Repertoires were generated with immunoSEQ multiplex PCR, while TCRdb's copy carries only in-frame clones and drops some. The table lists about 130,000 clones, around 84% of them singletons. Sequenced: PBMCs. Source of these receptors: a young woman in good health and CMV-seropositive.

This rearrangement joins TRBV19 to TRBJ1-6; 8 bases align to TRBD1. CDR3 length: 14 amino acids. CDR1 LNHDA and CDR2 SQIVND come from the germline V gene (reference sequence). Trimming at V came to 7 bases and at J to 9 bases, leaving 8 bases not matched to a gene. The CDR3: CASTLGQGISPLHF. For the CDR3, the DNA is TGTGCCAGTACCCTCGGACAGGGAATTTCACCCCTCCACTTT.

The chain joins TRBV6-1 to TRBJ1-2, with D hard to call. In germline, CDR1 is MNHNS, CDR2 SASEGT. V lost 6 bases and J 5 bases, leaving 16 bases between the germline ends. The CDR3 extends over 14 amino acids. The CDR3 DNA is TGTGCCAGCAGGGGCGTACAGCTTAATTATGGCTACACCTTC. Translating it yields CASRGVQLNYGYTF.

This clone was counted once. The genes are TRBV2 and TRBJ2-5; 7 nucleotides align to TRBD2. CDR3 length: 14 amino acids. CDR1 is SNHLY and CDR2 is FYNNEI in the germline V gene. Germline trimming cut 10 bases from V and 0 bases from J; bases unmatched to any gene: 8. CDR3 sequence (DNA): TGTGCCATCAAAACGGGGGGAAACCAAGAGACCCAGTACTTC. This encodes CAIKTGGNQETQYF.

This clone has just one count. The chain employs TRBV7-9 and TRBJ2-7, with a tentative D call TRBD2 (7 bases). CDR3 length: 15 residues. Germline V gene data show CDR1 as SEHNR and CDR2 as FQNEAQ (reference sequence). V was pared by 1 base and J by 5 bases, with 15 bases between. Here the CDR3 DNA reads TGTGCCAGCAGCTTAGAAAGGGGGGGGGCGGACGAGCAGTACTTC. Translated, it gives CASSLERGGADEQYF.

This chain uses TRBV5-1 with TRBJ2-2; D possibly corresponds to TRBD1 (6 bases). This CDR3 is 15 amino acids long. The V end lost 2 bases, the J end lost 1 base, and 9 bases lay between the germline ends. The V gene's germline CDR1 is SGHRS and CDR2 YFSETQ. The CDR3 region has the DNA TGCGCCAGCAGCTTTTTGGGACAGAACACCGGGGAGCTGTTTTTT. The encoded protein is CASSFLGQNTGELFF.

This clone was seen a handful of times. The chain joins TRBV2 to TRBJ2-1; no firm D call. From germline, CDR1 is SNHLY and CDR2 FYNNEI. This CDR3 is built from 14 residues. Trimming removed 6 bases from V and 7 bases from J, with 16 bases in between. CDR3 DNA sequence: TGTGCCAGCAGGGCTCGAGCGCTCGGGAATGAGCAGTTCTTC. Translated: CASRARALGNEQFF.

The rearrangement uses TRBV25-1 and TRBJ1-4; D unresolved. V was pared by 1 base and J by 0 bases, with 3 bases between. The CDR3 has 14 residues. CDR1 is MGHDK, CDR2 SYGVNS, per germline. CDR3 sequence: CASSESTTNEKLFF. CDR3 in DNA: TGTGCCAGCAGTGAATCTACAACTAATGAAAAACTGTTTTTT.

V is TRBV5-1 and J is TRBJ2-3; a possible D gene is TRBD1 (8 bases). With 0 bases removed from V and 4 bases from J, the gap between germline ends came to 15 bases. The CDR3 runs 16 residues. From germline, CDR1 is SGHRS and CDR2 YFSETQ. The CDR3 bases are TGCGCCAGCAGCTTGGGGACAGGGAGGGGAGCAGATACGCAGTATTTT. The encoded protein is CASSLGTGRGADTQYF. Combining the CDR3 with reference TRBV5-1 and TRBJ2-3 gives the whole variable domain KAGVTQTPRYLIKTRGQQVTLSCSPISGHRSVSWYQQTPGQGLQFLFEYFSETQRNKGNFPGRFSGRQFSNSRSEMNVSTLELGDSALYLCASSLGTGRGADTQYFGPGTRLTVL.

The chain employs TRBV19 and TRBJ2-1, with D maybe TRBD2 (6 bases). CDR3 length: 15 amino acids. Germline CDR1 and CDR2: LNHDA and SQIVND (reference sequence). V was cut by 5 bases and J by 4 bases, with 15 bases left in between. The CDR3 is CASSEPRLDYNEQFF. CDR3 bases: TGTGCCAGTAGTGAACCCAGACTAGATTACAATGAGCAGTTCTTC.

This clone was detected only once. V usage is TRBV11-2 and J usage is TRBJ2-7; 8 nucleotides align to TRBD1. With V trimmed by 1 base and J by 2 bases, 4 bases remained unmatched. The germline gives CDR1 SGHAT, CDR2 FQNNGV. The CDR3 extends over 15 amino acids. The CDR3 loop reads CASSLGWGQAYEQYF. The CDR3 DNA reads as TGTGCCAGCAGCTTAGGGTGGGGACAGGCCTACGAGCAGTACTTC.

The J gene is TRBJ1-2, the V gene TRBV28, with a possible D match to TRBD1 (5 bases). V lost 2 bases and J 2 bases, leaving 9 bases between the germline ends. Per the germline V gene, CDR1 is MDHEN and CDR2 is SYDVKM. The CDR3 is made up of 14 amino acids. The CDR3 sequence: CASSLGAPNYGYTF. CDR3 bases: TGTGCCAGCAGTTTAGGGGCGCCGAACTATGGCTACACCTTC.

CDR3 protein: CSVDDSARDSEAFYGYTF. CDR3 coding DNA: TGCAGCGTTGATGATAGTGCCCGGGACAGCGAGGCCTTCTATGGCTACACCTTC. The chain joins TRBV29-1 to TRBJ1-2, with 7 positions matching TRBD1. The CDR3 is made up of 18 amino acids. The V gene's germline CDR1 is SQVTM and CDR2 ANQGSEA. V lost 3 bases, J lost 4 bases, and 20 bases stayed unmatched. Drawing the rest from reference TRBV29-1 and TRBJ1-2, the complete variable domain is SAVISQKPSRDICQRGTSLTIQCQVDSQVTMMFWYRQQPGQSLTLIATANQGSEATYESGFVIDKFPISRPNLTFSTLTVSNMSPEDSSIYLCSVDDSARDSEAFYGYTFGSGTRLTVV.

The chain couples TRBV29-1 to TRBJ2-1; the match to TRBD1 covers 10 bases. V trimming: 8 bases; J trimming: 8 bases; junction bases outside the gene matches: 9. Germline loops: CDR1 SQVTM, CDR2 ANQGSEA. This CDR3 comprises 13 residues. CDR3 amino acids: CSLSLGQGYEQFF. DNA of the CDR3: TGCAGCTTATCCCTGGGACAGGGGTATGAGCAGTTCTTC.

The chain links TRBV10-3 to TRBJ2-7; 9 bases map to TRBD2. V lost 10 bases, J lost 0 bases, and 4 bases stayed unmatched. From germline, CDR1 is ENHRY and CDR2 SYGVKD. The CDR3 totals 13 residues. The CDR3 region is CATGGGDSYEQYF. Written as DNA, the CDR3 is TGTGCCACGGGCGGGGGGGACTCCTACGAGCAGTACTTC.

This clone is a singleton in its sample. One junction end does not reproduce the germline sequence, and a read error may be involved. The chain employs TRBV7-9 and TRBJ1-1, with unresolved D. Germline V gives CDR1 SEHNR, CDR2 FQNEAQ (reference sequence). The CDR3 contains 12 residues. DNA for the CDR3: TGTTCCAGCAGCCTAATGAACACTGAAGCTTTCTTT. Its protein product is CSSSLMNTEAFF.